A selection of T cell receptor beta chains follows, all from one sample in a study of blood T cell repertoires in COVID-19. Method: immunoSEQ multiplex PCR; TCRdb's copy keeps in-frame clones and lacks some. Of 200,000 to 300,000 clones listed, 75% to 95% were seen once; the top ten hold about 2.5%. Sequencing was done on a sample of peripheral blood. The source of these receptors is a person under 30 with COVID-19, enrolled during active disease. Both conserved end residues are part of each CDR3. The D gene is left open where the match is weak.

D: TRBD2
V: TRBV6-6
J: TRBJ2-5
CDR3: CASSYTSGGGETQYF

D: .
V: TRBV7-9
J: TRBJ2-5
CDR3: CASSSQQAIQETQYF

D: TRBD1
V: TRBV6-1
J: TRBJ1-2
CDR3: CASSDWDSDGYTF

D: .
V: TRBV25-1
J: TRBJ2-7
CDR3: CASRVGLRTEQYF

D: TRBD2
V: TRBV9
J: TRBJ2-5
CDR3: CASSVVGTSGRGQETQYF

D: TRBD1
V: TRBV28
J: TRBJ1-1
CDR3: CASTLAKGTANTEAFF

D: .
V: TRBV28
J: TRBJ2-5
CDR3: CASNKSRWGAFEETQYF

D: TRBD2
V: TRBV2
J: TRBJ2-1
CDR3: CASSVLPSGLGSEQFF

D: TRBD2
V: TRBV9
J: TRBJ2-1
CDR3: CASSAGAGTSGSSYNEQFF

D: .
V: TRBV25-1
J: TRBJ2-5
CDR3: CASGEPGNQETQYF

D: .
V: TRBV13
J: TRBJ2-2
CDR3: CASSLGWGVVDTGELFF

D: TRBD2
V: TRBV4-2
J: TRBJ2-3
CDR3: CASSQDNGRALDTQYF

D: .
V: TRBV21-1
J: TRBJ1-1
CDR3: CASSRWGQMDTEAFF

D: TRBD1
V: TRBV10-3
J: TRBJ1-2
CDR3: CAISHLTGDDGYTF

D: TRBD2
V: TRBV2
J: TRBJ2-7
CDR3: CASSPQGSGIYEQYF

D: .
V: TRBV10-3
J: TRBJ1-5
CDR3: CAISDRDQPQHF

D: .
V: TRBV4-2
J: TRBJ1-6
CDR3: CASSQERGGDSPLHF

D: TRBD1
V: TRBV25-1
J: TRBJ2-7
CDR3: CASNEGQGFHEQYF

D: TRBD2
V: TRBV9
J: TRBJ2-7
CDR3: CASSVDGSRRTRTGEQYF

D: .
V: TRBV9
J: TRBJ2-5
CDR3: CASSDSGLQETQYF

D: .
V: TRBV7-3
J: TRBJ2-1
CDR3: CASSCSSPVFF

D: TRBD2
V: TRBV29-1
J: TRBJ2-7
CDR3: CSVESLAGDLSYEQYF

D: .
V: TRBV7-2
J: TRBJ1-2
CDR3: CASSSPGGVIYGYTF

D: TRBD2
V: TRBV27
J: TRBJ2-1
CDR3: CASSSSRLAGTYNEQFF

D: .
V: TRBV14
J: TRBJ1-1
CDR3: CASSQLEGSTEAFF

D: TRBD2
V: TRBV19
J: TRBJ2-7
CDR3: CASSIDRASGSTYEQYF

D: .
V: TRBV5-4
J: TRBJ1-5
CDR3: CASSLEANQPQHF

D: TRBD2
V: TRBV7-3
J: TRBJ2-7
CDR3: CASSLTLPGAGGFDEQYF

D: .
V: TRBV7-9
J: TRBJ2-1
CDR3: CASSRTTPASDSYNEQFF

D: TRBD1
V: TRBV11-2
J: TRBJ2-5
CDR3: CASSLGQAQETQYF

D: .
V: TRBV27
J: TRBJ2-1
CDR3: CASRGSDEQFF

D: .
V: TRBV6-5
J: TRBJ1-1
CDR3: CASRTSGQSNTEAFF

D: TRBD1
V: TRBV6-6
J: TRBJ2-7
CDR3: CASRADRGLNEQYF

D: .
V: TRBV2
J: TRBJ1-2
CDR3: CASGPRNLMNYGYTF

D: .
V: TRBV27
J: TRBJ2-1
CDR3: CASSLGGGYNEQFF

D: .
V: TRBV28
J: TRBJ2-5
CDR3: CASRESRVETQYF

D: TRBD2
V: TRBV28
J: TRBJ2-7
CDR3: CASRPTSGSSSYEQYF

D: TRBD1
V: TRBV13
J: TRBJ1-4
CDR3: CASSSTGATNEKLFF

D: .
V: TRBV5-1
J: TRBJ1-3
CDR3: CASSLPGNTIYF

D: .
V: TRBV11-3
J: TRBJ2-1
CDR3: CASSLDSVNEQFF

D: TRBD1
V: TRBV7-8
J: TRBJ2-7
CDR3: CASSLVVTGPFEQYF

D: .
V: TRBV6-5
J: TRBJ1-5
CDR3: CASRVVRGSNQPQHF

D: TRBD2
V: TRBV2
J: TRBJ2-2
CDR3: CASSGLAGELFF

D: .
V: TRBV2
J: TRBJ1-3
CDR3: CASSENQGSGGNTIYF

D: TRBD1
V: TRBV7-8
J: TRBJ2-7
CDR3: CASSLTPRGNSYEQYF

D: .
V: TRBV28
J: TRBJ1-6
CDR3: CASSPRGNNSPLHF

D: TRBD2
V: TRBV24-1
J: TRBJ2-2
CDR3: CATSDVTSGIGTGELFF

D: .
V: TRBV6-5
J: TRBJ1-1
CDR3: CASNPGILGTEAFF

D: TRBD2
V: TRBV2
J: TRBJ2-1
CDR3: CASREREVNEQFF

D: .
V: TRBV24-1
J: TRBJ1-5
CDR3: CATSDTTWDQPQHF

D: .
V: TRBV9
J: TRBJ1-3
CDR3: CAARGKSSSGNTIYF

D: .
V: TRBV7-2
J: TRBJ2-7
CDR3: CASSLGRAYEQYF

D: TRBD2
V: TRBV28
J: TRBJ2-3
CDR3: CASSSGTSGPTDTQYF

D: TRBD2
V: TRBV30
J: TRBJ2-2
CDR3: CAWSVRLLAGTGELFF

D: TRBD1
V: TRBV7-9
J: TRBJ1-6
CDR3: CASSQDREFSNSPLHF

D: .
V: TRBV6-1
J: TRBJ2-7
CDR3: CASSEISSYEQYF

D: TRBD1
V: TRBV27
J: TRBJ1-6
CDR3: CASSLTWDRATPLHF